These 29 T cell receptor beta chains share one sample of origin, sequenced in a study of blood T cells in healthy people across ages. A second about 7 to 12 cycle PCR used barcoded and J-beta primers. MiXCR, run by TCRdb on the 5' RACE reads, gives a single entry per CDR3 protein. The sample holds approximately 880,000 distinct CDR3 sequences, roughly 48% seen once. The sample was blood. The receptor set was obtained from a man aged 25 to 45 in good health.

This clonotype was seen a single time. V is TRBV29-1 and J is TRBJ2-1; 9 bases are shared with TRBD1. The CDR3 length is 15 residues. Germline V CDR1 and CDR2: SQVTM, ANQGSEA. Trimming removed 5 bases from V and 7 bases from J; junction bases left unmatched: 12. The CDR3, as DNA: TGCAGCGTTCGCTTCCGGGACAGGGCGGTTAATGAGCAGTTCTTC. It specifies CSVRFRDRAVNEQFF.

This clonotype was seen a few times. V and J are TRBV11-2 and TRBJ2-7; D is undetermined. The CDR3 length is 12 residues. Germline assignment: CDR1 SGHAT and CDR2 FQNNGV. The V and J ends lost 3 bases and 4 bases respectively, with 7 bases between them. CDR3 DNA sequence: TGTGCCAGCAGCTTTAACGGTTACGAGCAGTACTTC. Its translation is CASSFNGYEQYF.

The chain recombines TRBV2 with TRBJ1-2; a weak D match, TRBD1 (5 bases). V was shortened by 7 bases and J by 6 bases, with 18 bases between the two germline ends. The length of the CDR3 is 14 residues. The germline V gene has CDR1 SNHLY and CDR2 FYNNEI. The CDR3 DNA reads TGTGCCAGCATCAGCTACGGGACGCCCCATGGCTACACCTTC. This sequence encodes CASISYGTPHGYTF.

The chain recombines TRBV29-1 with TRBJ2-2; maybe TRBD1 (5 bases). This CDR3 comprises 12 residues. V lost 8 bases and J 7 bases, leaving 14 bases between the germline ends. Germline loops: CDR1 SQVTM, CDR2 ANQGSEA. The CDR3 DNA reads TGCAGCTCAGCACACCAGGGCGGGGAGCTGTTTTTT. Protein sequence: CSSAHQGGELFF.

This clonotype showed up just a few times. The chain links TRBV20-1 to TRBJ2-7, with D perhaps TRBD1 (6 bases). This CDR3 spans 13 amino acids. Trimming took 4 bases from V and 2 from J, leaving 12 bases between them. Germline CDR1 reads DFQATT; CDR2 reads SNEGSKA (reference sequence). The CDR3 region has the DNA TGCAGTGCTATGTGGACAGCTCCCTACGAGCAGTACTTC. Protein: CSAMWTAPYEQYF.

In regard to this clonotype: The germline gene is not matched at one end of the junction; a read error may be the cause. This chain connects TRBV3-1 to TRBJ2-5, with 8 bases matching TRBD2. This CDR3 is built from 14 residues. In germline, CDR1 is LGHDT, CDR2 YNNKEL (reference sequence). Written as DNA, the CDR3 is TGCGCCAGCACTCGTGGACTAGCTCAAGAGACCCAGTACTTC. It specifies CASTRGLAQETQYF.

This clonotype was found many times. V and J are TRBV21-1 and TRBJ2-7; TRBD2 is the table's D call, not checked against the DNA. TRBV21-1 is a known pseudogene. This CDR3 is built from 15 residues. Written as DNA, the CDR3 is TGTGCCAGCAGCCTGCGTCGGGGGGGAGTATACGAGCAGTACTTC. Its translation: CASSLRRGGVYEQYF.

The rearrangement links TRBV20-1 to TRBJ2-1; TRBD1 aligns across 11 bases. The CDR3 covers 15 residues. Unmatched junction bases numbered 11, after V lost 6 bases and J lost 7 bases. Germline-derived CDR1 and CDR2 are DFQATT and SNEGSKA (reference sequence). The CDR3 DNA reads as TGCAGTGCCAACTCCGCGGACAGGGGGCGGAATGAGCAGTTCTTC. Translating it yields CSANSADRGRNEQFF.

This clonotype showed up many times. This chain connects TRBV6-4 to TRBJ2-3, with TRBD2 matching over 14 bases. This CDR3 is 17 amino acids long. Germline loops: CDR1 MRHNA, CDR2 SNTAGT. V gave up 0 bases and J gave up 5 bases; unmatched junction bases: 4. CDR3 sequence: CASSDSGTSGGLDTQYF. CDR3 sequence (DNA): TGTGCCAGCAGTGACTCGGGGACTAGCGGGGGATTAGATACGCAGTATTTT.

V is TRBV5-8 and J is TRBJ1-5, with D unclear. Germline V gene data show CDR1 as SGHTS and CDR2 as YDEGEE. This CDR3 is built from 15 residues. V lost 0 bases and J lost 2, with 9 bases in between. The CDR3 bases are TGTGCCAGCAGCTTGGGTCCGTGGGGCAATCAGCCCCAGCATTTT. This encodes CASSLGPWGNQPQHF.

On this clonotype itself: An end of the junction does not agree with germline; a read error may underlie this. The rearrangement joins TRBV5-1 to TRBJ1-3; D gene unclear. Germline V lookup: CDR1 SGHRS, CDR2 YFSETQ. The CDR3 totals 15 residues. The chain's CDR3 is CASSLPDPSGSTIYF. Written as DNA, the CDR3 is TGCGCCAGCAGCTTGCCGGATCCCTCTGGAAGCACCATATATTTT.

V usage is TRBV9 and J usage is TRBJ2-3; D gene uncertain. The V gene lost 0 bases and the J gene lost 4 bases, with 12 bases spanning the gap. The CDR3 loop spans 15 amino acids. CDR1 is SGDLS, CDR2 YYNGEE, per germline. The CDR3 sequence is CASSVVQAFADTQYF. CDR3 in DNA: TGTGCCAGCAGCGTAGTTCAAGCGTTCGCAGATACGCAGTATTTT.

V and J are TRBV12-3 or TRBV12-4 and TRBJ2-4; 9 nucleotides align to TRBD2. The end of the DNA fits TRBJ2-7 better, so the J call may be wrong. The CDR3 sequence is 13 residues long. For the CDR3, the DNA is TGTGCCAGCAGTTTAGGCGGGAGGGCCGAGCAGTACTTC. The encoded protein is CASSLGGRAEQYF.

J is TRBJ2-1 and V is TRBV6-4, with 8 bases aligning to TRBD2. This CDR3 spans 14 amino acids. Trimming cost V 2 bases and J 12 bases; bases outside gene matches: 9. Germline V CDR1 and CDR2: MRHNA, SNTAGT. This CDR3 reads CASSDSIGGAMQFF. In DNA, the CDR3 is TGTGCCAGCAGTGACAGTATCGGGGGGGCCATGCAGTTCTTC.

This chain joins TRBV6-5 and TRBJ2-7; D call uncertain. There are 15 residues in the CDR3. Germline V gives CDR1 MNHEY, CDR2 SVGAGI. V was clipped by 0 bases and J by 1 base, with 10 bases between them. CDR3 amino acids: CASSYSSSKSYEQYF. CDR3 DNA sequence: TGTGCCAGCAGTTACTCCTCGAGTAAATCCTACGAGCAGTACTTC.

The J gene is TRBJ2-5, the V gene TRBV12-3 or TRBV12-4, with 10 bases identical to TRBD1. CDR3 length equals 15 residues. V shed 0 bases, J shed 8 bases, and the junction held 6 bases outside the gene matches. The CDR3 is CASSLARGQGVTQYF. CDR3 nucleotide sequence: TGTGCCAGCAGTTTAGCGCGAGGACAGGGGGTCACCCAGTACTTC.

CDR3 in amino acids: CATSGLKQGYEQFF. In DNA, the CDR3 is TGTGCCACCAGTGGACTTAAACAGGGATATGAGCAGTTCTTC. V and J are TRBV24-1 and TRBJ2-1, with D possibly matching TRBD1 (6 bases). Germline lookup yields CDR1 KGHDR and CDR2 SFDVKD. The CDR3 runs 14 residues. V lost 5 bases to trimming and J lost 8 bases, with 15 bases between them.

The gene calls are TRBV28 and TRBJ1-1; 11 bases line up with TRBD1. Germline values: CDR1 MDHEN, CDR2 SYDVKM. J gave up 3 bases and V 1 base, and 13 bases lay outside the gene matches. The CDR3 covers 19 residues. The CDR3 loop is CASSLSHRTGGWGDTEAFF. Written as DNA, the CDR3 is TGTGCCAGCAGTTTATCGCATCGGACAGGGGGCTGGGGGGACACTGAAGCTTTCTTT.

The CDR3 is CSASRASGGVETQYF. For the CDR3, the DNA is TGCAGTGCTAGTAGGGCTAGCGGGGGGGTAGAGACCCAGTACTTC. The chain employs TRBV20-1 and TRBJ2-5, with 12 bases matching TRBD2. The V gene end was trimmed by 3 bases and the J gene end by 4 bases; junction bases not matched to a gene: 6. Germline V gene lookup returns CDR1 DFQATT and CDR2 SNEGSKA (reference sequence). This CDR3 spans 15 amino acids.

V gene TRBV20-1 combines with J gene TRBJ2-5; TRBD2 matches at 15 bases. The V gene end was trimmed by 6 bases and the J gene end by 2 bases; junction bases not matched to a gene: 7. Germline lookup yields CDR1 DFQATT and CDR2 SNEGSKA (reference sequence). The CDR3 has 16 amino acids. The chain's CDR3 is CSAGTSGGFLQETQYF. The CDR3, as DNA: TGCAGTGCCGGGACTAGCGGGGGGTTCCTTCAAGAGACCCAGTACTTC.

This rearrangement joins TRBV6-9 to TRBJ1-6; 7 nucleotides agree with TRBD1. The CDR3 is made up of 16 amino acids. V was clipped by 8 bases and J by 2 bases; unmatched bases: 9. The germline gives CDR1 MNHGY, CDR2 SVAAGI. This CDR3 is CASSRTQGAYNSPLHF. Written as DNA, the CDR3 is TGTGCCAGCTCACGGACCCAGGGGGCCTATAATTCACCCCTCCACTTT.

This clonotype was counted at least ten times. The chain carries TRBV7-9 and TRBJ2-7; tentative D call: TRBD1 (6 bases). The V gene's germline CDR1 is SEHNR and CDR2 FQNEAQ (reference sequence). CDR3 length: 15 amino acids. Trimming removed 5 bases at V and 2 bases at J, with 16 bases between. The CDR3 here is CASSAKDSSTYEQYF. DNA of the CDR3: TGTGCCAGCAGCGCTAAGGACAGTAGTACCTACGAGCAGTACTTC.

A single count supports this clonotype. V usage is TRBV20-1 and J usage is TRBJ2-1; D is undetermined. V shed 6 bases and J shed 0 bases, with 12 bases lying between them. Germline lookup yields CDR1 DFQATT and CDR2 SNEGSKA (reference sequence). There are 14 residues in the CDR3. CDR3 sequence (DNA): TGCAGTGCCGAGATGGCGAGCTCCTACAATGAGCAGTTCTTC. Translation: CSAEMASSYNEQFF.

The rearrangement joins TRBV7-9 to TRBJ1-4; 8 bases line up with TRBD1. The CDR3 length is 16 residues. Germline V gives CDR1 SEHNR, CDR2 FQNEAQ (reference sequence). J lost 4 bases, V lost 5 bases, and 9 bases had no gene match. CDR3 loop: CASSLAGTGLNEKLFF. The CDR3 DNA follows: TGTGCCAGCAGCCTCGCAGGGACAGGCCTTAATGAAAAACTGTTTTTT.

This chain uses TRBV7-2 with TRBJ2-4, with 8 positions matching TRBD2. Near its end, the DNA agrees better with TRBJ2-7, so the J call may be wrong. Germline values: CDR1 SGHTA, CDR2 FQGNSA. This CDR3 contains 16 residues. Here the CDR3 DNA reads TGTGCCAGCAGCCTAGTGGCGGGACTAGGAGCCTACGAGCAGTACTTC. Translating gives CASSLVAGLGAYEQYF.

V gene TRBV2 combines with J gene TRBJ1-5; tentatively, D is TRBD1 (6 bases). Germline V gene sequence: CDR1 SNHLY, CDR2 FYNNEI. Trimming removed 2 bases from V and 2 bases from J, with 10 bases in between. The CDR3 runs 15 residues. This CDR3 is CASSEYRERNQPQHF. The CDR3 nucleotides are TGTGCCAGCAGTGAATACAGGGAACGCAATCAGCCCCAGCATTTT.

This clonotype was detected a few times. The J gene is TRBJ2-7, the V gene TRBV6-1; no definite D call. The ends were cut back, 1 base at V and 6 bases at J, with 7 bases in the middle. Germline V gene lookup returns CDR1 MNHNS and CDR2 SASEGT. The CDR3 covers 12 residues. The CDR3, as DNA: TGTGCCAGCAGTGAAGTAGCATTCGAGCAGTACTTC. Translation: CASSEVAFEQYF.

Ten or more counts support this clonotype. The chain joins TRBV4-2 to TRBJ2-3; 7 bases agree with TRBD2. The CDR3 is made up of 15 amino acids. V shed 3 bases, J shed 1 base, and the junction held 4 bases outside the gene matches. Germline V gene lookup returns CDR1 LGHNA and CDR2 YNFKEQ. The CDR3 DNA follows: TGTGCCAGCAGCCAGTCTAGCGGAGGCACAGATACGCAGTATTTT. Amino acid sequence: CASSQSSGGTDTQYF.

This chain links TRBV9 with TRBJ2-1; 8 nucleotides match TRBD1. Unmatched junction bases numbered 12, after V lost 0 bases and J lost 13 bases. This CDR3 has 15 residues. From germline, CDR1 is SGDLS and CDR2 YYNGEE. CDR3 nucleotides: TGTGCCAGCAGCGTAGAGGGGACAGGCCAAGAGACCCAGTTCTTC. It yields the protein CASSVEGTGQETQFF. Full variable domain (remainder filled in from reference TRBV9 and TRBJ2-1): DSGVTQTPKHLITATGQRVTLRCSPRSGDLSVYWYQQSLDQGLQFLIQYYNGEERAKGNILERFSAQQFPDLHSELNLSSLELGDSALYFCASSVEGTGQETQFFGPGTRLTVL.